This TCR beta chain was documented in a study of shared clonotypes between healthy human individuals. Overall study context: Three plates were used per donor for CD4 naive, three for CD4 memory, two for CD8 naive and one for CD8 memory.

The CD4+ fraction was divided into a CD45RA+ naive subset and a CD45RA-negative memory subset. Notes on the study in general: Naive CD4 clonotypes overlapped across several donors at roughly 5%.

A note on this clone: Antigen: not known.

Per the original data handling: In the immunoSEQ data, sequences were junction-only and lacked quality scores, so filtering differed. Sequenced by immunoSEQ multiplex PCR; TCRdb stores in-frame clones only, minus some. The D gene and trimming were derived from the DNA, and the V and J assignments and clone size from that table. The profile covers 600,000 to 800,000 clones, with over 60% appearing a single time and about 1.7% taken by the ten largest. The germline V gene encodes CDR1 SGHRS and CDR2 YFSETQ. The V and J ends lost 2 bases and 7 bases, in that order; junction bases with no gene match: 9. The CDR3 covers 16 residues.

What was sequenced was memory CD4+ T cells sorted from blood. Regarding subset: CD45RA-negative fraction. This clonotype originated in a woman younger than 45 in good health. This chain links TRBV5-1 with TRBJ2-7; 13 nucleotides agree with TRBD2. The chain's CDR3 is CASSFTGTSGTGEQYF. In DNA form, the CDR3 reads TGCGCCAGCAGCTTTACCGGGACTAGCGGGACAGGTGAGCAGTACTTC.